Below are 32 T cell receptor beta chains sequenced from a single sample in a study of blood T cell repertoires in COVID-19. Profiled with immunoSEQ multiplex PCR; TCRdb holds only in-frame clones, not every one. The sample consists of about 260,000 clones, under 90% of them appearing once. Input material: peripheral blood. These receptors were obtained from a human donor in a cohort sampled during active COVID-19.

The chain is built from TRBV28 and TRBJ1-5, with D possibly matching TRBD1 (5 bases). Germline values: CDR1 MDHEN, CDR2 SYDVKM. With 7 bases removed from V and 9 bases from J, the gap between germline ends came to 19 bases. This CDR3 is built from 14 residues. The chain's CDR3 is CASNQVGPVSPQHF. CDR3 coding DNA: TGTGCCAGCAACCAGGTGGGGCCAGTTTCGCCCCAGCATTTT. The full variable domain, completed using reference TRBV28 and TRBJ1-5, is DVKVTQSSRYLVKRTGEKVFLECVQDMDHENMFWYRQDPGLGLRLIYFSYDVKMKEKGDIPEGYSVSREKKERFSLILESASTNQTSMYLCASNQVGPVSPQHFGDGTRLSIL.

The chain uses TRBV7-2 and TRBJ1-1; D gene uncertain. Trimming shortened V by 6 bases and J by 5 bases, and 13 bases separated the two germline ends. Looked up from germline, CDR1 is SGHTA and CDR2 is FQGNSA. The CDR3 loop spans 13 amino acids. CDR3 residues: CASSPIGRTEAFF. CDR3 in DNA: TGTGCCAGCAGTCCTATCGGTAGAACTGAAGCTTTCTTT.

This chain connects TRBV11-2 to TRBJ2-2; D unresolved. This CDR3 is 13 amino acids long. Trimming shortened V by 1 base and J by 6 bases, and 6 bases separated the two germline ends. Germline CDR1 reads SGHAT; CDR2 reads FQNNGV. CDR3 bases: TGTGCCAGCAGCTTAGTCCCTCCCGGGGAGCTGTTTTTT. Its translation: CASSLVPPGELFF. Together with reference TRBV11-2 and TRBJ2-2, the CDR3 gives the full variable domain: EAGVAQSPRYKIIEKRQSVAFWCNPISGHATLYWYQQILGQGPKLLIQFQNNGVVDDSQLPKDRFSAERLKGVDSTLKIQPAKLEDSAVYLCASSLVPPGELFFGEGSRLTVL.

The rearrangement links TRBV10-2 to TRBJ2-2; D is uncertain. CDR3 length equals 12 residues. Trimming cost V 6 bases and J 7 bases, with 9 bases left between them. Germline V gene sequence: CDR1 WSHSY, CDR2 SAAADI. This CDR3 is CASSGSSGELFF. CDR3 bases: TGCGCCAGCAGCGGTTCTAGCGGGGAGCTGTTTTTT.

This chain uses TRBV11-2 with TRBJ2-2; D is unclear. CDR3 length: 15 residues. Germline V gene sequence: CDR1 SGHAT, CDR2 FQNNGV. Trimming left V 6 bases short and J 0 bases short, with 11 bases between. CDR3 sequence reads: CASSSDNTNTGELFF. The CDR3 DNA reads as TGTGCCAGCAGTTCCGACAACACGAACACCGGGGAGCTGTTTTTT.

This chain joins TRBV5-1 and TRBJ2-1, with 10 bases aligning to TRBD2. This CDR3 spans 16 amino acids. Per the germline V gene, CDR1 is SGHRS and CDR2 is YFSETQ. With 1 base clipped from V and 4 bases from J, the junction kept 5 bases outside the gene matches. The CDR3 sequence: CASSLIPSGRYNEQFF. In DNA form, the CDR3 reads TGCGCCAGCAGCTTGATACCTAGCGGGAGATACAATGAGCAGTTCTTC.

This chain joins TRBV19 and TRBJ2-1; 7 nucleotides align to TRBD2. CDR1 LNHDA and CDR2 SQIVND come from the germline V gene (reference sequence). The CDR3 totals 14 residues. Unmatched junction bases numbered 7, after V lost 6 bases and J lost 5 bases. The CDR3 nucleotides are TGTGCCAGTAGAGGGAGCGGGGCGCACAATGAGCAGTTCTTC. This sequence encodes CASRGSGAHNEQFF.

The chain employs TRBV6-5 and TRBJ1-1; a possible D gene is TRBD1 (6 bases). The CDR3 is 13 residues long. Germline CDR1 is MNHEY and CDR2 is SVGAGI. V lost 5 bases and J lost 11, with 18 bases in between. The CDR3 loop is CASSRTVTFVAFF. CDR3 in DNA: TGTGCCAGCAGTAGGACAGTCACCTTCGTGGCTTTCTTT.

This clone was found once. V and J are TRBV5-1 and TRBJ2-2; possibly TRBD2 for D (5 bases). The CDR3 is 18 residues long. CDR1 and CDR2 (germline): SGHRS, YFSETQ. V was pared by 0 bases and J by 1 base, with 16 bases between. The CDR3 DNA reads TGCGCCAGCAGCTTGGCCAGAGGGCCGACCCGGAACACCGGGGAGCTGTTTTTT. It codes for CASSLARGPTRNTGELFF.

The chain has TRBV5-1 and TRBJ1-1; possibly TRBD1 for D (6 bases). Germline CDR1 is SGHRS and CDR2 is YFSETQ. This CDR3 contains 14 residues. V lost 5 bases, J lost 0 bases, and 11 bases lay in between. The CDR3 region has the DNA TGCGCCAGCAGACCGGACAGCATGAACACTGAAGCTTTCTTT. Its translation: CASRPDSMNTEAFF. The full variable domain, with the rest looked up from reference TRBV5-1 and TRBJ1-1, is KAGVTQTPRYLIKTRGQQVTLSCSPISGHRSVSWYQQTPGQGLQFLFEYFSETQRNKGNFPGRFSGRQFSNSRSEMNVSTLELGDSALYLCASRPDSMNTEAFFGQGTRLTVV.

The chain employs TRBV7-9 and TRBJ2-7; 7 bases match TRBD1. Trimming took 5 bases from V and 4 from J; bases not matched to a gene: 8. This CDR3 is 14 amino acids long. Germline V CDR1 and CDR2: SEHNR, FQNEAQ (reference sequence). For the CDR3, the DNA is TGTGCCAGCAGCCCGCGAGACAGGGTTTACGAGCAGTACTTC. Encoded protein: CASSPRDRVYEQYF. The whole variable domain, remainder taken from reference TRBV7-9 and TRBJ2-7, is DTGVSQNPRHKITKRGQNVTFRCDPISEHNRLYWYRQTLGQGPEFLTYFQNEAQLEKSRLLSDRFSAERPKGSFSTLEIQRTEQGDSAMYLCASSPRDRVYEQYFGPGTRLTVT.

The chain uses TRBV18 and TRBJ2-2, with D uncertain. Trimming shortened V by 9 bases and J by 4 bases, and 12 bases separated the two germline ends. CDR3 length equals 13 residues. Germline CDR1 and CDR2: KGHSH and LQKENI. The DNA for the CDR3 is TGTGCCAGTATGCCAGTTCGCACCGGGGAGCTGTTTTTT. This translates into CASMPVRTGELFF.

The chain carries TRBV29-1 and TRBJ2-7; possibly TRBD2 for D (6 bases). Trimming took off 2 bases at V and 5 bases at J, with 13 bases between the two ends. Germline V CDR1 and CDR2: SQVTM, ANQGSEA. CDR3 length equals 13 residues. The CDR3 nucleotides are TGCAGCGTTGAATTCGGAGGGAGCCACGAGCAGTACTTC. As protein: CSVEFGGSHEQYF.

The rearrangement uses TRBV6-5 and TRBJ2-6; 9 bases map to TRBD1. Germline V gene lookup returns CDR1 MNHEY and CDR2 SVGAGI. The CDR3 covers 14 residues. V lost 8 bases and J lost 3; bases outside the gene matches: 2. In nucleotides, the CDR3 is TGTGCCAGCCGGACAGGGGTTGGGGCCAACGTCCTGACTTTC. This translates into CASRTGVGANVLTF.

The chain couples TRBV13 to TRBJ1-3; TRBD1 is a possible D gene (6 bases). This CDR3 has 15 amino acids. In germline, CDR1 is PRHDT, CDR2 FYEKMQ (reference sequence). V dropped 4 bases and J dropped 0 bases, with 10 bases sitting between them. The CDR3 nucleotides read TGTGCCAGCAGCTCGGACAGATACTCTGGAAACACCATATATTTT. Residues: CASSSDRYSGNTIYF.

The rearrangement uses TRBV3-1 (or the pseudogene TRBV3-2) and TRBJ2-1; 7 nucleotides line up with TRBD1. The CDR3 covers 15 residues. CDR1 and CDR2 (germline): LGHDT, YNNKEL (reference sequence). Losses at the gene ends were 4 bases for V and 2 bases for J; bases not matched to a gene: 5. The CDR3 region has the DNA TGTGCCAGCAGCCTTCGACAGGGAACCTACAATGAGCAGTTCTTC. It is translated as CASSLRQGTYNEQFF.

The rearrangement joins TRBV3-1 (or the pseudogene TRBV3-2) to TRBJ2-3, with TRBD1 identical over 9 bases. V lost 5 bases to trimming and J lost 2 bases; unmatched junction nucleotides: 8. The CDR3 extends over 16 amino acids. Germline V gene data show CDR1 as LGHDT and CDR2 as YNNKEL (reference sequence). CDR3 residues: CASSAQGAVNTDTQYF. The CDR3 DNA sequence: TGTGCCAGCAGCGCACAGGGGGCGGTGAACACAGATACGCAGTATTTT.

In nucleotides, the CDR3 is TGTGCCAGCATCGTGACAGGGCGAATTCTGGCTGGCTACACCTTC. It specifies CASIVTGRILAGYTF. The rearrangement uses TRBV2 and TRBJ1-2; 7 nucleotides agree with TRBD1. V lost 7 bases, J lost 7 bases, and 15 bases stayed unmatched. This CDR3 region has 15 residues. Germline loops: CDR1 SNHLY, CDR2 FYNNEI.

The chain recombines TRBV19 with TRBJ2-5; possible D gene TRBD1, 6 bases. This CDR3 spans 14 amino acids. V lost 1 base and J 3 bases, leaving 9 bases between the germline ends. Germline V lookup: CDR1 LNHDA, CDR2 SQIVND (reference sequence). The CDR3 coding sequence is TGTGCCAGTAGTATAGGGACAGCGAAAGAGACCCAGTACTTC. It specifies CASSIGTAKETQYF.

J is TRBJ1-1 and V is TRBV14, with D maybe TRBD1 (5 bases). V gave up 4 bases and J gave up 4 bases, with 19 bases separating them. CDR1 is SGHDN and CDR2 is FVKESK in the germline V gene. This CDR3 is 16 amino acids long. CDR3 in amino acids: CASSRGRQWGGTEAFF. CDR3 nucleotides: TGTGCCAGCAGCCGGGGAAGACAATGGGGGGGCACTGAAGCTTTCTTT.

In this sample, this clone turned up a few times. This chain uses TRBV9 with TRBJ2-5; the match to TRBD2 covers 10 bases. After removal of 4 bases from V and 3 bases from J, the junction contained 6 bases not matched to a gene. Germline V gene sequence: CDR1 SGDLS, CDR2 YYNGEE. The CDR3 totals 15 residues. The CDR3 region is CASSYSGGAEETQYF. DNA for the CDR3: TGTGCCAGCAGCTACAGCGGGGGGGCAGAAGAGACCCAGTACTTC.

The J gene is TRBJ2-7, the V gene TRBV7-9; D remains unclear. This CDR3 region has 14 residues. V was shortened by 5 bases and J by 3 bases, with 14 bases between the two germline ends. CDR1 SEHNR and CDR2 FQNEAQ come from the germline V gene (reference sequence). The CDR3 DNA sequence: TGTGCCAGCAGCCACAGTCACAAAGTCTACGAGCAGTACTTC. Translated, it gives CASSHSHKVYEQYF.

V gene TRBV28 combines with J gene TRBJ2-5, with TRBD1 matching over 8 bases. CDR1 MDHEN and CDR2 SYDVKM come from the germline V gene. Trimming took 1 base from V and 1 from J; bases not matched to a gene: 5. This CDR3 contains 16 residues. CDR3 DNA sequence: TGTGCCAGCAGTTTATACCAGGGGGCTGTCCAAGAGACCCAGTACTTC. This codes for CASSLYQGAVQETQYF.

This clone was detected only a few times. The chain joins TRBV10-2 to TRBJ1-6, with 9 bases that match TRBD1. The germline V gene encodes CDR1 WSHSY and CDR2 SAAADI. V was pared by 5 bases and J by 10 bases, with 18 bases of the junction left unmatched. The CDR3 extends over 18 amino acids. CDR3 residues: CASSSLEGQGTWESPLHF. The CDR3 DNA follows: TGCGCCAGCAGTTCCCTCGAGGGACAGGGCACATGGGAATCACCCCTCCACTTT.

This clone was seen more than once but under ten times. The genes are TRBV7-2 and TRBJ2-5; D might be TRBD2 (6 bases). CDR1 SGHTA and CDR2 FQGNSA come from the germline V gene. The CDR3 has 14 amino acids. V shed 7 bases and J shed 2 bases, with 14 bases lying between them. CDR3 amino acids: CASTSMGGQETQYF. The CDR3 bases are TGTGCCAGCACCTCAATGGGGGGTCAAGAGACCCAGTACTTC. Drawing the rest from reference TRBV7-2 and TRBJ2-5, the complete variable domain is GAGVSQSPSNKVTEKGKDVELRCDPISGHTALYWYRQSLGQGLEFLIYFQGNSAPDKSGLPSDRFSAERTGGSVSTLTIQRTQQEDSAVYLCASTSMGGQETQYFGPGTRLLVL.

This clone was counted once. The rearrangement links TRBV7-9 to TRBJ2-5; D unresolved. Germline CDR1 is SEHNR and CDR2 is FQNEAQ (reference sequence). There are 14 residues in the CDR3. Trimming took 0 bases from V and 5 from J, leaving 10 bases between them. The CDR3 coding sequence is TGTGCCAGCAGCTTAGCTTTACAGTTCGAGACCCAGTACTTC. Its translation: CASSLALQFETQYF. Filled out from reference TRBV7-9 and TRBJ2-5, the complete variable domain reads DTGVSQNPRHKITKRGQNVTFRCDPISEHNRLYWYRQTLGQGPEFLTYFQNEAQLEKSRLLSDRFSAERPKGSFSTLEIQRTEQGDSAMYLCASSLALQFETQYFGPGTRLLVL.

This clone has only one observation. The chain links TRBV19 to TRBJ1-3; 9 nucleotides align to TRBD1. Trimming cost V 7 bases and J 2 bases; bases outside gene matches: 9. The germline V gene encodes CDR1 LNHDA and CDR2 SQIVND (reference sequence). This CDR3 region has 16 residues. CDR3 sequence reads: CASNPLDRGTGNTIYF. CDR3 in DNA: TGTGCCAGTAACCCCTTGGACAGGGGAACTGGAAACACCATATATTTT.

This chain links TRBV10-3 with TRBJ2-5; 8 bases align to TRBD1. Germline trimming cut 7 bases from V and 2 bases from J; bases unmatched to any gene: 9. Germline CDR1 is ENHRY and CDR2 is SYGVKD. The CDR3 contains 15 residues. The CDR3 DNA follows: TGTGCCATCAAGATGGACAGGGACCATCAAGAGACCCAGTACTTC. Encoded protein: CAIKMDRDHQETQYF.

This clone has only one observation. V gene TRBV6-2 or TRBV6-3 combines with J gene TRBJ1-5, with a weak D call TRBD1 (6 bases). The germline V and J ends were trimmed by 2 bases and 3 bases, with 11 bases remaining between them. Germline loops: CDR1 MNHEY, CDR2 SVGEGT. The CDR3 is made up of 15 amino acids. CDR3 sequence: CASSYGGAINQPQHF. The DNA of the CDR3 is TGTGCCAGCAGTTACGGGGGGGCCATCAATCAGCCCCAGCATTTT.

The gene calls are TRBV28 and TRBJ2-2, with D uncertain. The CDR3 sequence is 13 residues long. The V end was cut by 2 bases, the J end by 1 base, with 2 bases between. Germline CDR1 MDHEN, CDR2 SYDVKM. CDR3 in amino acids: CASSLRNTGELFF. CDR3 sequence (DNA): TGTGCCAGCAGTTTACGGAACACCGGGGAGCTGTTTTTT.

The chain uses TRBV9 and TRBJ2-3; D might be TRBD2 (6 bases). This CDR3 spans 16 amino acids. The ends were cut back, 0 bases at V and 0 bases at J, with 11 bases in the middle. Germline V CDR1 and CDR2: SGDLS, YYNGEE. CDR3 sequence (DNA): TGTGCCAGCAGCGTAGGCGGCGGGATTAGCACAGATACGCAGTATTTT. Protein: CASSVGGGISTDTQYF.

This clone showed up just a few times. The chain is built from TRBV3-1 (or the pseudogene TRBV3-2) and TRBJ2-3; 9 nucleotides agree with TRBD2. V gave up 4 bases and J gave up 2 bases; unmatched junction bases: 4. The CDR3 length is 15 residues. Germline CDR1 is LGHDT and CDR2 is YNNKEL (reference sequence). The CDR3 region is CASSLLAGPTDTQYF. CDR3 nucleotide sequence: TGTGCCAGCAGCCTTCTAGCGGGGCCCACAGATACGCAGTATTTT.